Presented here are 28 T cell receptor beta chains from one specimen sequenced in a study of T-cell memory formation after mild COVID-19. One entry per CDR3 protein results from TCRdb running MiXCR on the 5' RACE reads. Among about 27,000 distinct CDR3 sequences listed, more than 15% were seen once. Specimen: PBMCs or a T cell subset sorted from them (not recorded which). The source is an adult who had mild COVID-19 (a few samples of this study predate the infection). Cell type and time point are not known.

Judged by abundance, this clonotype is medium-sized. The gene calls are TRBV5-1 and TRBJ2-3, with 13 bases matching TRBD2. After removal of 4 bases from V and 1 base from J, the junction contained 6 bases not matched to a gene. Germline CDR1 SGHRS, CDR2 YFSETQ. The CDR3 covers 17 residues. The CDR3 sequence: CASSPTSGGARTDTQYF. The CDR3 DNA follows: TGCGCCAGCAGCCCCACTAGCGGGGGGGCCCGCACAGATACGCAGTATTTT.

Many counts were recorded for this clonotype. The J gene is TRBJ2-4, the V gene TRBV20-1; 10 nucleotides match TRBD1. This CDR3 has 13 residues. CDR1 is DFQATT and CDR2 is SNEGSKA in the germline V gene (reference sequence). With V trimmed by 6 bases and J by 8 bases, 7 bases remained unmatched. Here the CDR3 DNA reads TGCAGTGCAATAGGGACAGGGGAGGACATTCAGTACTTC. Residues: CSAIGTGEDIQYF.

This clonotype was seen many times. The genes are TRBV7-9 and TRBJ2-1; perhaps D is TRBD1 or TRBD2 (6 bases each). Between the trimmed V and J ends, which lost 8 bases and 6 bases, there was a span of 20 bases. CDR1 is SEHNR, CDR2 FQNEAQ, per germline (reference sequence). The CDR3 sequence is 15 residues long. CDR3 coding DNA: TGTGCCAGCGGGGGTGTGGGGGGCCTCGGCAATGAGCAGTTCTTC. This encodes CASGGVGGLGNEQFF.

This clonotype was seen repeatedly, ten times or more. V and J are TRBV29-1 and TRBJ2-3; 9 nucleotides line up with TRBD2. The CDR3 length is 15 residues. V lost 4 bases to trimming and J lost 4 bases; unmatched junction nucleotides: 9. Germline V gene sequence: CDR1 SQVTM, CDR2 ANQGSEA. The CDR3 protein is CSVGLASGASDTQYF. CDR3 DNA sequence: TGCAGCGTTGGTTTGGCTAGCGGGGCATCAGATACGCAGTATTTT.

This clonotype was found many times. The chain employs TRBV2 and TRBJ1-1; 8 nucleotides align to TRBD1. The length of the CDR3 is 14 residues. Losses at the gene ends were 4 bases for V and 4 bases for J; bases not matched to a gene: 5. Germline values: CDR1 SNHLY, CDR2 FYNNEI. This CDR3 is CASSATGVGTEAFF. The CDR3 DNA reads TGTGCCAGCAGTGCGACAGGGGTGGGCACTGAAGCTTTCTTT.

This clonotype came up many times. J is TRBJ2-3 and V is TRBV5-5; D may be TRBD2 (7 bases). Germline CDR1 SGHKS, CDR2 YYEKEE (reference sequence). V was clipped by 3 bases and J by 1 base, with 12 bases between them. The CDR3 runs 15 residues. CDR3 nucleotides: TGTGCCAGCAGCTCGGCGGGGGCGCGCACAGATACGCAGTATTTT. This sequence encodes CASSSAGARTDTQYF.

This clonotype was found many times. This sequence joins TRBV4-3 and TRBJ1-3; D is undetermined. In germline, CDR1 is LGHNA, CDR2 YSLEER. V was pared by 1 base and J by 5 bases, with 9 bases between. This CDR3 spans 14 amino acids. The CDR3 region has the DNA TGCGCCAGCAGCCAAGCTCAGACCAGAAACACCATATATTTT. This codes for CASSQAQTRNTIYF.

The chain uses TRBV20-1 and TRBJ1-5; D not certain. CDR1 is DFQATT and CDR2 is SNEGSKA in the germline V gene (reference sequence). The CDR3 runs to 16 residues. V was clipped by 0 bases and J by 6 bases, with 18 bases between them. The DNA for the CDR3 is TGCAGTGCTAGAGATGTTCAGACTTCGCATGGTCAGCCCCAGCATTTT. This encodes CSARDVQTSHGQPQHF.

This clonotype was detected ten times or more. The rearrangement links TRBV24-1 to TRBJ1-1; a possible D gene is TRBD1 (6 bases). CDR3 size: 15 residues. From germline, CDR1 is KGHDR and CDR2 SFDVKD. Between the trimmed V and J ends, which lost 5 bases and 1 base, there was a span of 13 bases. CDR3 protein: CATSATQGPNTEAFF. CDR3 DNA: TGTGCCACCAGTGCGACACAGGGACCGAACACTGAAGCTTTCTTT.

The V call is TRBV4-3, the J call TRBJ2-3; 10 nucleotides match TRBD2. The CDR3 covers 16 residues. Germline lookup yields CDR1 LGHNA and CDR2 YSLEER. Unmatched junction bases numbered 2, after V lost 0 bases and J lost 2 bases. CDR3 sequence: CASSQETSGYTDTQYF. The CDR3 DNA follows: TGCGCCAGCAGCCAAGAGACTAGCGGGTACACAGATACGCAGTATTTT.

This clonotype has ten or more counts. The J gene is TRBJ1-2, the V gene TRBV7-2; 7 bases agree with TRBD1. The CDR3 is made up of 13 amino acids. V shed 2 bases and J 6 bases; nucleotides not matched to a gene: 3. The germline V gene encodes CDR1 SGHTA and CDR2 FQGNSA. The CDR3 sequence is CASSLFGTDGYTF. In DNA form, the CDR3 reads TGTGCCAGCAGCTTATTTGGGACAGATGGCTACACCTTC.

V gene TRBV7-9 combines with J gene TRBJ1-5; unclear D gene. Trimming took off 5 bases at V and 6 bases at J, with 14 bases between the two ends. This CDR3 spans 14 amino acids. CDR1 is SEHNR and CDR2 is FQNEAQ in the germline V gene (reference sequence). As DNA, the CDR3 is TGTGCCAGCAGCCCATCCGGTACCGTTCAGCCCCAGCATTTT. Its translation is CASSPSGTVQPQHF.

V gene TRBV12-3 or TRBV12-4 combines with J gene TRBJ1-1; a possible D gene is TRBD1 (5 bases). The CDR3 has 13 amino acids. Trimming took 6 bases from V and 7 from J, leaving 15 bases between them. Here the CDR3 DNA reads TGTGCCAGCAGCGTAACACAGGCCTTTGAAGCTTTCTTT. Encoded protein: CASSVTQAFEAFF.

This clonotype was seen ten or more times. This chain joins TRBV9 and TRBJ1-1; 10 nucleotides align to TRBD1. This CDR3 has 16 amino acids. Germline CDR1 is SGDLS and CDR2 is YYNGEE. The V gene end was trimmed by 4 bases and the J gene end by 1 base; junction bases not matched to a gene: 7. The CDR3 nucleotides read TGTGCCAGCAGCCCCGGACAGGGGGGACCGAACACTGAAGCTTTCTTT. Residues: CASSPGQGGPNTEAFF. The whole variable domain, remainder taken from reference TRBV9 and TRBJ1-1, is DSGVTQTPKHLITATGQRVTLRCSPRSGDLSVYWYQQSLDQGLQFLIQYYNGEERAKGNILERFSAQQFPDLHSELNLSSLELGDSALYFCASSPGQGGPNTEAFFGQGTRLTVV.

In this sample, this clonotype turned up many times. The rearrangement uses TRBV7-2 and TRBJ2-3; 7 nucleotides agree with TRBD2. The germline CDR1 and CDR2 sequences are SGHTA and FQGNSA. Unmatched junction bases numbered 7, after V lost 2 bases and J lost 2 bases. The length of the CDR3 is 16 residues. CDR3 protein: CASSLWGGGLTDTQYF. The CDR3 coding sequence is TGTGCCAGCAGCTTATGGGGCGGGGGACTCACAGATACGCAGTATTTT.

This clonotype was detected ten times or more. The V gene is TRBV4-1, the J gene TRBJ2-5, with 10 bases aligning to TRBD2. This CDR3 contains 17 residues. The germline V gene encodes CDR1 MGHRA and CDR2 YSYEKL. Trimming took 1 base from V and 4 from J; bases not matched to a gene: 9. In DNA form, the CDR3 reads TGCGCCAGCAGCCAAGTGAGGCTAGCGGGGGAGGGAGAGACCCAGTACTTC. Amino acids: CASSQVRLAGEGETQYF.

The CDR3 DNA follows: TGTGCCAGCAGTGGGGGACTAGCGGGAGGGAAAGGGGCCAACGTCCTGACTTTC. Translation gives CASSGGLAGGKGANVLTF. The J gene is TRBJ2-6, the V gene TRBV25-1; TRBD2 matches at 16 bases. The V and J ends lost 4 bases and 4 bases, in that order; junction bases with no gene match: 4. Germline V lookup: CDR1 MGHDK, CDR2 SYGVNS. The CDR3 has 18 amino acids.

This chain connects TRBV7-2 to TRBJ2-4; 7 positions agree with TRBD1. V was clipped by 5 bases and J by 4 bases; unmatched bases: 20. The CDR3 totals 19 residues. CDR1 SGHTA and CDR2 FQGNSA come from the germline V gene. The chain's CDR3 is CASSLTLNSYRGPKNIQYF. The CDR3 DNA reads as TGTGCCAGCAGCCTTACCCTAAACTCCTACAGGGGACCAAAAAACATTCAGTACTTC. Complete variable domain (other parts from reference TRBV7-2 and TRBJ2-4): GAGVSQSPSNKVTEKGKDVELRCDPISGHTALYWYRQSLGQGLEFLIYFQGNSAPDKSGLPSDRFSAERTGGSVSTLTIQRTQQEDSAVYLCASSLTLNSYRGPKNIQYFGAGTRLSVL.

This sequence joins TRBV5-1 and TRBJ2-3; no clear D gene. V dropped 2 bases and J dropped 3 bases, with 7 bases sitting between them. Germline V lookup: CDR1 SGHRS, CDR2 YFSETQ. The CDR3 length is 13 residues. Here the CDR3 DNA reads TGCGCCAGCAGCTTCGGGCAGACAGATACGCAGTATTTT. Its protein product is CASSFGQTDTQYF.

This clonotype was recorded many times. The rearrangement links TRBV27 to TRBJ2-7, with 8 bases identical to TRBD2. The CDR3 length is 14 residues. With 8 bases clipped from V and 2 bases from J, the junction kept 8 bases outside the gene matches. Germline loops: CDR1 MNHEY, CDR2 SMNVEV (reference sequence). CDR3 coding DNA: TGTGCCAGCCGGGGGGGGAGCAAGACCTACGAGCAGTACTTC. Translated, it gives CASRGGSKTYEQYF.

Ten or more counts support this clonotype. The CDR3: CASSFQGLAKTQYF. For the CDR3, the DNA is TGTGCCAGCAGCTTCCAAGGACTAGCTAAGACCCAGTACTTC. This chain links TRBV7-2 with TRBJ2-5; 8 nucleotides agree with TRBD2. J gave up 6 bases and V 3 bases, and 6 bases lay outside the gene matches. The CDR3 has 14 residues. The V gene's germline CDR1 is SGHTA and CDR2 FQGNSA.

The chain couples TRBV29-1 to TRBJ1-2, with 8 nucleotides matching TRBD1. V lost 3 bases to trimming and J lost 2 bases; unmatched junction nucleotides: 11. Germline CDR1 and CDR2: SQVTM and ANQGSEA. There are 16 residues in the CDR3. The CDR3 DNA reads TGCAGCGTTGATGGTTTCGCGGACAGGGTGAACTATGGCTACACCTTC. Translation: CSVDGFADRVNYGYTF.

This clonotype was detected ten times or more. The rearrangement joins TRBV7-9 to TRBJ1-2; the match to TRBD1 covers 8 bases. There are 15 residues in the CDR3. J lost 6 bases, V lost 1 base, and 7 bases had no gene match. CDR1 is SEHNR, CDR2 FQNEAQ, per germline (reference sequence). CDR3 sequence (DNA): TGTGCCAGCAGCTTAGGAGCATACAGGGGGAATGGCTACACCTTC. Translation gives CASSLGAYRGNGYTF.

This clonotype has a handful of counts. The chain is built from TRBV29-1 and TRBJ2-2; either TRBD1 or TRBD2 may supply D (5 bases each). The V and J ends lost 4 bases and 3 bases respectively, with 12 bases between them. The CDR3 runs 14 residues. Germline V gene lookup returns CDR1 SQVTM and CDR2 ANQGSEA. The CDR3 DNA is TGCAGCGTTGCATCGGGGACCTACACCGGGGAGCTGTTTTTT. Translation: CSVASGTYTGELFF.

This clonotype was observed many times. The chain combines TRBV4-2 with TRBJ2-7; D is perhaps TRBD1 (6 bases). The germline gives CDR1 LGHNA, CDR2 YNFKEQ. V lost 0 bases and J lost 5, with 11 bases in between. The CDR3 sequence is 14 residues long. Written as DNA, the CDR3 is TGTGCCAGCAGCCAAGAGGGGGCGCACCACGAGCAGTACTTC. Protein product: CASSQEGAHHEQYF.

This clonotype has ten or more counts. CDR3 sequence: CASRTTGRAETQYF. CDR3 sequence (DNA): TGTGCCAGCCGAACGACAGGGCGGGCAGAGACCCAGTACTTC. V is TRBV5-8 and J is TRBJ2-5, with TRBD1 matching 7 bases. CDR1 SGHTS and CDR2 YDEGEE come from the germline V gene. Trimming removed 7 bases from V and 4 bases from J; junction bases left unmatched: 10. The CDR3 loop spans 14 amino acids.

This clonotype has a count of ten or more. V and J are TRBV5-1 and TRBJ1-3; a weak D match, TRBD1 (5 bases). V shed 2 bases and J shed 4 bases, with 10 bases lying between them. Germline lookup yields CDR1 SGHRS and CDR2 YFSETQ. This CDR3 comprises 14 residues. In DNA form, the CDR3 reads TGCGCCAGCAGCTTTGGACATCCCGGAAACACCATATATTTT. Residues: CASSFGHPGNTIYF.

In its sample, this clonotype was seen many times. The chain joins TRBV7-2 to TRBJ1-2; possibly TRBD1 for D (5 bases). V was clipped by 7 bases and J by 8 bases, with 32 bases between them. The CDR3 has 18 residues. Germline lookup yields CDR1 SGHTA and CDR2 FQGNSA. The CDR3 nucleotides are TGTGCCAGCACCCTTGAATGGACACCCGGGACGGAGTCCGTCGGCTACACCTTC. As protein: CASTLEWTPGTESVGYTF.